The 25 T cell receptor beta chains in this list originate from one sample, sequenced in a study of vaccination and CD4 T cells after COVID-19. As for treatment: roughly 10-day PBMC culture with coronavirus spike peptide pools or control peptides (ViraFEST assay). These TCRs are of unknown antigen specificity. Sequenced with the Oncomine TCR Beta short-read assay was DNA taken from cultured CD4+ T cells. Each CDR3 protein gets one entry after TCRdb re-called the PCR reads with MiXCR. The data show tens of thousands of distinct CDR3 sequences, with roughly 74% seen just once and more than 6.5% held by the top ten. Sequencing input: CD4+ T cells from blood, cultured in vitro. The receptor source for this set is a human donor who had recovered from COVID-19.

The rearrangement uses TRBV7-9 and TRBJ2-3; unclear D gene. The length of the CDR3 is 12 residues. The V end was cut by 4 bases, the J end by 7 bases, with 9 bases between. Germline V CDR1 and CDR2: SEHNR, FQNEAQ (reference sequence). The CDR3 spells CASSSPENTQYF. CDR3 nucleotides: TGTGCCAGCAGCTCACCCGAAAATACGCAGTATTTT.

The rearrangement joins TRBV12-3 or TRBV12-4 to TRBJ1-4, with TRBD1 as a possible D gene (5 bases). There are 14 residues in the CDR3. The V end was cut by 0 bases, the J end by 8 bases, with 10 bases between. CDR3 nucleotides: TGTGCCAGCAGTTTAGCGGTGGGGGGGGAAAAACTGTTTTTT. This sequence encodes CASSLAVGGEKLFF.

This clonotype appeared once. The rearrangement links TRBV4-1 to TRBJ2-2, with 8 bases identical to TRBD2. This CDR3 is built from 17 residues. V lost 4 bases to trimming and J lost 6 bases; unmatched junction nucleotides: 13. Germline V gene lookup returns CDR1 MGHRA and CDR2 YSYEKL. The DNA of the CDR3 is TGCGCCAGCAGCCTTCCCTGGAGCGGGAGCGGGGCCGGGGAGCTGTTTTTT. Encoded protein: CASSLPWSGSGAGELFF.

J is TRBJ1-1 and V is TRBV6-2 or TRBV6-3; perhaps TRBD1 as D (6 bases). The CDR3 totals 15 residues. The V end lost 1 base, the J end lost 1 base, and 10 bases lay between the germline ends. Germline V CDR1 and CDR2: MNHEY, SVGEGT. The CDR3 DNA reads TGTGCCAGCAGTTACTATCAGGGGAGGAACACTGAAGCTTTCTTT. Translation: CASSYYQGRNTEAFF.

CDR3 coding DNA: TGTGCCAGCAGCCCGCAGGGGGGGTATGGCTACACCTTC. Its translation is CASSPQGGYGYTF. The chain combines TRBV4-2 with TRBJ1-2; 7 positions agree with TRBD1. The length of the CDR3 is 13 residues. V trimming: 4 bases; J trimming: 5 bases; junction bases outside the gene matches: 4. Looked up from germline, CDR1 is LGHNA and CDR2 is YNFKEQ.

The chain links TRBV6-2 or TRBV6-3 to TRBJ2-3, with no clear D. V lost 4 bases and J lost 2, with 13 bases in between. The CDR3 totals 15 residues. Germline V gene data show CDR1 as MNHEY and CDR2 as SVGEGT. Written as DNA, the CDR3 is TGTGCCAGCAGTTTAAGCGACACCTCCACAGATACGCAGTATTTT. It specifies CASSLSDTSTDTQYF.

The chain links TRBV2 to TRBJ1-5, with D possibly TRBD1 on 5 matching bases. The CDR3 sequence is 14 residues long. Trimming cost V 4 bases and J 7 bases, with 14 bases left between them. The germline gives CDR1 SNHLY, CDR2 FYNNEI. The CDR3 loop is CASSVEQVGQPQHF. The CDR3 region has the DNA TGTGCCAGCAGTGTCGAACAGGTCGGGCAGCCCCAGCATTTT. The full variable domain, rest sourced from reference TRBV2 and TRBJ1-5, is EPEVTQTPSHQVTQMGQEVILRCVPISNHLYFYWYRQILGQKVEFLVSFYNNEISEKSEIFDDQFSVERPDGSNFTLKIRSTKLEDSAMYFCASSVEQVGQPQHFGDGTRLSIL.

The J gene is TRBJ1-1, the V gene TRBV7-2; the match to TRBD1 covers 9 bases. The CDR3 consists of 13 residues. Germline loops: CDR1 SGHTA, CDR2 FQGNSA. V was clipped by 3 bases and J by 11 bases; unmatched bases: 7. The CDR3 DNA is TGTGCCAGCAGCTTTGGGACAGGGAGTTGGGCTTTCTTT. It codes for CASSFGTGSWAFF.

CDR3 loop: CASSFARAANTEAFF. DNA for the CDR3: TGTGCCAGCAGCTTCGCGAGGGCAGCGAACACTGAAGCTTTCTTT. The V gene is TRBV7-9, the J gene TRBJ1-1; the D is unclear. V lost 3 bases and J 1 base, leaving 12 bases between the germline ends. This CDR3 is 15 amino acids long. CDR1 and CDR2 (germline): SEHNR, FQNEAQ (reference sequence).

The count of this clonotype is one. The J gene is TRBJ1-1, the V gene TRBV9; D is uncertain. Germline loops: CDR1 SGDLS, CDR2 YYNGEE. This CDR3 contains 11 residues. Deletions cut 2 bases from V and 11 bases from J, with 10 bases between. The CDR3 region has the DNA TGTGCCAGCAGCGTTGTGGGAAGTGCTTTCTTT. Protein: CASSVVGSAFF.

The J gene is TRBJ2-7, the V gene TRBV15; D is perhaps TRBD1 (6 bases). Per the germline V gene, CDR1 is LNHNV and CDR2 is YYDKDF (reference sequence). The CDR3 covers 14 residues. Trimming removed 5 bases at V and 3 bases at J, with 14 bases between. This chain's CDR3 is CATSPPGAGYEQYF. DNA for the CDR3: TGTGCCACCAGCCCACCAGGGGCGGGCTACGAGCAGTACTTC.

J is TRBJ1-1 and V is TRBV21-1; no check of the table's D call, TRBD1, against the DNA was made. TRBV21-1 corresponds to a pseudogene. The CDR3 totals 14 residues. CDR3 DNA sequence: TGTGCCGACTCGTACGGGACAGGGGAGGCTGAAGCTTTCTTT. Encoded protein: CADSYGTGEAEAFF.

This sequence joins TRBV18 and TRBJ1-4, with 9 bases matching TRBD1. The CDR3 consists of 17 residues. Trimming at V came to 2 bases and at J to 5 bases, leaving 9 bases not matched to a gene. Germline CDR1 and CDR2: KGHSH and LQKENI. The CDR3 DNA follows: TGTGCCAGCTCACCAACGTTACAGGGGGCCCGCAATGAAAAACTGTTTTTT. It codes for CASSPTLQGARNEKLFF.

This clonotype appeared a single time. The rearrangement uses TRBV30 and TRBJ2-3; no clear D. There are 13 residues in the CDR3. Trimming pared 0 bases from V and 2 bases from J, leaving 6 bases between. Germline V gene lookup returns CDR1 GTSNPN and CDR2 SVGIG (reference sequence). For the CDR3, the DNA is TGTGCCTGGAGTGTAACAGACACAGATACGCAGTATTTT. Translating it yields CAWSVTDTDTQYF.

The sample holds one count of this clonotype. V is TRBV28 and J is TRBJ1-2; D is uncertain. Germline V CDR1 and CDR2: MDHEN, SYDVKM. The CDR3 extends over 13 amino acids. Trimming cost V 5 bases and J 4 bases, with 11 bases left between them. The CDR3 is CASSPPQSYGYTF. The CDR3 nucleotides read TGTGCCAGCAGTCCACCGCAAAGCTATGGCTACACCTTC.

This clonotype was observed a handful of times. The V gene is TRBV6-5, the J gene TRBJ1-5; 8 positions agree with TRBD1. V lost 4 bases to trimming and J lost 7 bases; unmatched junction nucleotides: 9. This CDR3 is 15 amino acids long. The germline gives CDR1 MNHEY, CDR2 SVGAGI. The CDR3 region has the DNA TGTGCCAGCAGTTTATCGAACAGGGGGAACCAGCCCCAGCATTTT. It codes for CASSLSNRGNQPQHF.

This clonotype was counted only a few times. This chain joins TRBV6-1 and TRBJ2-2, with D possibly TRBD1 on 5 matching bases. Trimming shortened V by 6 bases and J by 7 bases, and 15 bases separated the two germline ends. The CDR3 sequence is 14 residues long. Germline CDR1 reads MNHNS; CDR2 reads SASEGT. This CDR3 is CASSAVSRGGELFF. CDR3 DNA: TGTGCCAGCAGCGCAGTATCTAGGGGCGGGGAGCTGTTTTTT.

This sequence joins TRBV15 and TRBJ1-1; unclear D gene. Germline CDR1 reads LNHNV; CDR2 reads YYDKDF (reference sequence). Trimming shortened V by 1 base and J by 6 bases, and 12 bases separated the two germline ends. The CDR3 loop spans 14 amino acids. CDR3 in amino acids: CATSRAGKPPEAFF. CDR3 DNA: TGTGCCACCAGCAGAGCTGGCAAACCCCCTGAAGCTTTCTTT.

This chain joins TRBV7-2 and TRBJ1-1; 10 bases map to TRBD1. CDR3 length equals 13 residues. V dropped 5 bases and J dropped 7; count of bases not matched to a gene: 4. CDR1 is SGHTA, CDR2 FQGNSA, per germline. The CDR3 loop reads CASSQRTGGEAFF. The CDR3 region has the DNA TGTGCCAGCAGCCAGCGGACAGGGGGTGAAGCTTTCTTT.

V gene TRBV28 combines with J gene TRBJ2-1; no reliable D call. The CDR3 is 12 residues long. Trimming removed 6 bases from V and 6 bases from J, with 9 bases in between. From germline, CDR1 is MDHEN and CDR2 SYDVKM. Here the CDR3 DNA reads TGTGCCAGCAGGTTGAATCGCAATGAGCAGTTCTTC. It encodes CASRLNRNEQFF.

The chain joins TRBV19 to TRBJ1-6, with a weak D call TRBD1 (6 bases). Per the germline V gene, CDR1 is LNHDA and CDR2 is SQIVND (reference sequence). Trimming took off 6 bases at V and 5 bases at J, with 17 bases between the two ends. The CDR3 has 16 residues. The CDR3 loop is CASRWQGRVHNSPLHF. The CDR3 nucleotides read TGTGCCAGTAGATGGCAGGGGAGGGTCCATAATTCACCCCTCCACTTT.

This chain joins TRBV11-2 and TRBJ1-2; D is perhaps TRBD1 (6 bases). Germline-derived CDR1 and CDR2 are SGHAT and FQNNGV. CDR3 length: 14 residues. V was pared by 5 bases and J by 8 bases, with 18 bases between. In nucleotides, the CDR3 is TGTGCCAGCAGCCCCGGACAGACGGGGGGAGGCTACACCTTC. Amino acid sequence: CASSPGQTGGGYTF.

This sequence joins TRBV11-2 and TRBJ1-1; D unclear. Germline V gives CDR1 SGHAT, CDR2 FQNNGV. V was shortened by 5 bases and J by 4 bases, with 14 bases between the two germline ends. The CDR3 sequence is 14 residues long. CDR3 residues: CASSPLARGTEAFF. DNA of the CDR3: TGTGCCAGCAGCCCCCTAGCGCGTGGCACTGAAGCTTTCTTT. The full variable domain, in which reference TRBV11-2 and TRBJ1-1 provide the parts outside the CDR3, is EAGVAQSPRYKIIEKRQSVAFWCNPISGHATLYWYQQILGQGPKLLIQFQNNGVVDDSQLPKDRFSAERLKGVDSTLKIQPAKLEDSAVYLCASSPLARGTEAFFGQGTRLTVV.

The chain couples TRBV11-1 to TRBJ1-1, with D unresolved. This CDR3 is 13 amino acids long. The V end lost 5 bases, the J end lost 5 bases, and 12 bases lay between the germline ends. In germline, CDR1 is SGHAT, CDR2 FQDESV (reference sequence). As DNA, the CDR3 is TGTGCCAGCAGCCCCCGGGTCAGGACTGAAGCTTTCTTT. It yields the protein CASSPRVRTEAFF.

The CDR3 DNA reads TGTGCCAGCAGCCTCGGACAGGTAAAAGATACGCAGTATTTT. It encodes CASSLGQVKDTQYF. The chain has TRBV7-9 and TRBJ2-3; 7 nucleotides match TRBD1. The CDR3 consists of 14 residues. V was clipped by 5 bases and J by 5 bases; unmatched bases: 7. Germline V gene sequence: CDR1 SEHNR, CDR2 FQNEAQ (reference sequence).